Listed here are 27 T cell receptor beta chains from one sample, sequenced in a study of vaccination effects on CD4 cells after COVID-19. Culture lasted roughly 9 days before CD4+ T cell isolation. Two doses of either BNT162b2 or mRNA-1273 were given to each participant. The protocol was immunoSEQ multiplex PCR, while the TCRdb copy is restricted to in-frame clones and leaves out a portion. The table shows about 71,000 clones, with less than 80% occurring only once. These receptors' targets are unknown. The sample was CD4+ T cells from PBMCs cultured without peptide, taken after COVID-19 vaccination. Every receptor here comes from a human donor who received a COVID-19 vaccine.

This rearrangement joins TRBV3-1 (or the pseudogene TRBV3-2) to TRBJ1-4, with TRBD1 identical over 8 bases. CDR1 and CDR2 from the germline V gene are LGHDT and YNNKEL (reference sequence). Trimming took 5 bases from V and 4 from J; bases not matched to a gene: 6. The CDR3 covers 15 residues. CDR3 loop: CASSTRTGNNEKLFF. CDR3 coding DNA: TGTGCCAGCAGCACCCGGACAGGGAATAATGAAAAACTGTTTTTT.

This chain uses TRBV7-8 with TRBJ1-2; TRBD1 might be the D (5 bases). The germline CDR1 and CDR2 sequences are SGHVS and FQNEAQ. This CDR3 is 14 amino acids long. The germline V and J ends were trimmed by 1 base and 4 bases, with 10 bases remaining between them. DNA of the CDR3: TGTGCCAGCAGCTTAGGAGACAGCTTCTATGGCTACACCTTC. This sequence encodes CASSLGDSFYGYTF.

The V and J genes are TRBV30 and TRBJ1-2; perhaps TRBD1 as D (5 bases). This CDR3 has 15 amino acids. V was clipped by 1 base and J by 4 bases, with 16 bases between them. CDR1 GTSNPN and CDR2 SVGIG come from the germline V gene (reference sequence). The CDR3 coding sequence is TGTGCCTGGAGTGCCGGGACTCCGAGGGTCTATGGCTACACCTTC. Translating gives CAWSAGTPRVYGYTF. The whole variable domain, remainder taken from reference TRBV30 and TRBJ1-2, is SQTIHQWPATLVQPVGSPLSLECTVEGTSNPNLYWYRQAAGRGLQLLFYSVGIGQISSEVPQNLSASRPQDRQFILSSKKLLLSDSGFYLCAWSAGTPRVYGYTFGSGTRLTVV.

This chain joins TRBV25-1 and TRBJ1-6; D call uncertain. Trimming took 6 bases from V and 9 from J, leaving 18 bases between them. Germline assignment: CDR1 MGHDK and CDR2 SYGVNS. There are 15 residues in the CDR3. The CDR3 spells CASSEAAGKFSPLHF. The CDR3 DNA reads TGTGCCAGCAGCGAAGCGGCGGGGAAGTTTTCACCCCTCCACTTT.

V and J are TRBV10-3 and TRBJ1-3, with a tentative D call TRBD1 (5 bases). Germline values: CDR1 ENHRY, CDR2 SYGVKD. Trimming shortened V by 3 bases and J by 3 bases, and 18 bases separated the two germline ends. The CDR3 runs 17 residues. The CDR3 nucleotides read TGTGCCATCAGTGAATGGGGACTCCTCTTCAGTGGAAACACCATATATTTT. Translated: CAISEWGLLFSGNTIYF.

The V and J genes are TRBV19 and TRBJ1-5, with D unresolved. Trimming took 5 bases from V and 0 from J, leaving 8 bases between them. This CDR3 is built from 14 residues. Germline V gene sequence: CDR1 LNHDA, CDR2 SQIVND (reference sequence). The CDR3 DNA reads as TGTGCCAGTAGTGACCAAATTAGCAATCAGCCCCAGCATTTT. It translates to CASSDQISNQPQHF.

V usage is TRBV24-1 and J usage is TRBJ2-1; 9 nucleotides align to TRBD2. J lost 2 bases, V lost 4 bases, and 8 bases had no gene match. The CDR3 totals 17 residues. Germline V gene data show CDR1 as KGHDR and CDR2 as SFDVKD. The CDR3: CATSDPAGGGAYNEQFF. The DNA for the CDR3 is TGTGCCACCAGTGACCCTGCGGGCGGGGGGGCCTACAATGAGCAGTTCTTC.

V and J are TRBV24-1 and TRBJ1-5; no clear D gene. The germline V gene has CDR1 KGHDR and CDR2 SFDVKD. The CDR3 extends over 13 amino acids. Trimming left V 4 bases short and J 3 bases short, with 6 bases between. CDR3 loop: CATSDQPNQPQHF. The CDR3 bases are TGTGCCACCAGTGACCAGCCCAATCAGCCCCAGCATTTT.

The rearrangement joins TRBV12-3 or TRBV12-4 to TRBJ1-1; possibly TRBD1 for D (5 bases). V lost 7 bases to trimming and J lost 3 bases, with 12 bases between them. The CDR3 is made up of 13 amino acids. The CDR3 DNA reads TGTGCCAGCATTAGGGGAGGATACACTGAAGCTTTCTTT. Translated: CASIRGGYTEAFF.

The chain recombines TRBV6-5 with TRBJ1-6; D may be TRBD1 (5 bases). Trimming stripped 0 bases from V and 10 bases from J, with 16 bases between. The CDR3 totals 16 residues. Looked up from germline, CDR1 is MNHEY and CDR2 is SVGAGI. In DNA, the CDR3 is TGTGCCAGCAGTTACTCGTTTTCCGGGACCGGGTCACCCCTCCACTTT. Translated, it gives CASSYSFSGTGSPLHF.

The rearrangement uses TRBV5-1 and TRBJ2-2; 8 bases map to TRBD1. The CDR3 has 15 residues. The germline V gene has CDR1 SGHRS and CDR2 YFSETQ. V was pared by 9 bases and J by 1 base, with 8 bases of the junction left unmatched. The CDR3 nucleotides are TGCGCCACCTCGCCCGGGACAGGGAACACCGGGGAGCTGTTTTTT. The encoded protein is CATSPGTGNTGELFF.

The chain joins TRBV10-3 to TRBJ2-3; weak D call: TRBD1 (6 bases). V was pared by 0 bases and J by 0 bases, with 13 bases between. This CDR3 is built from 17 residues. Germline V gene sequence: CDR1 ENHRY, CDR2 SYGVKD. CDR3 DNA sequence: TGTGCCATCAGTGAGTCGGGCAGGGGTCCTAGCACAGATACGCAGTATTTT. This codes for CAISESGRGPSTDTQYF.

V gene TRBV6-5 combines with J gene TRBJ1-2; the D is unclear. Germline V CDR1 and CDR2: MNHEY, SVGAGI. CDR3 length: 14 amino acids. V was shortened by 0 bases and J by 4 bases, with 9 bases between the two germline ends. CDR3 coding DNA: TGTGCCAGCAGTTACTCTCGCAGGTTCTATGGCTACACCTTC. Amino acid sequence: CASSYSRRFYGYTF.

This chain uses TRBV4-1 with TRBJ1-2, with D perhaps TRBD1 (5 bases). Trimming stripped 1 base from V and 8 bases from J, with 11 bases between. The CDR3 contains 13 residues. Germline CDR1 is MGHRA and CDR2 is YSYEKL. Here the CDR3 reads CASSQVQGGGYTF. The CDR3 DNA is TGCGCCAGCAGCCAAGTTCAGGGCGGGGGCTACACCTTC.

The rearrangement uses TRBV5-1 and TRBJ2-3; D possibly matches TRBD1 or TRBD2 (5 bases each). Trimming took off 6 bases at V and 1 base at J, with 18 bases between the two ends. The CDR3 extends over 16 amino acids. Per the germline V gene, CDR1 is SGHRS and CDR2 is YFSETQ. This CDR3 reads CASTLSGSAGTDTQYF. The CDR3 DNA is TGCGCCAGCACTCTTTCAGGGAGTGCCGGCACAGATACGCAGTATTTT. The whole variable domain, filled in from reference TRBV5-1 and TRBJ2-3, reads KAGVTQTPRYLIKTRGQQVTLSCSPISGHRSVSWYQQTPGQGLQFLFEYFSETQRNKGNFPGRFSGRQFSNSRSEMNVSTLELGDSALYLCASTLSGSAGTDTQYFGPGTRLTVL.

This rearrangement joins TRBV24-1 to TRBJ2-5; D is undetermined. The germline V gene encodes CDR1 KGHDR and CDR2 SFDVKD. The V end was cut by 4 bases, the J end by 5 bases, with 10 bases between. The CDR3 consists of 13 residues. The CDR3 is CATSEGSRETQYF. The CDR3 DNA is TGTGCCACCAGTGAGGGCTCACGGGAGACCCAGTACTTC.

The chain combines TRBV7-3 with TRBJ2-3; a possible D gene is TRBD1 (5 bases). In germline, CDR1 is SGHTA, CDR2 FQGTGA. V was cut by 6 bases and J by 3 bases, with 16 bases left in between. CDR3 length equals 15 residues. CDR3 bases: TGTGCCAGCAGTCCCCAGGGTCTTAGGACAGATACGCAGTATTTT. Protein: CASSPQGLRTDTQYF.

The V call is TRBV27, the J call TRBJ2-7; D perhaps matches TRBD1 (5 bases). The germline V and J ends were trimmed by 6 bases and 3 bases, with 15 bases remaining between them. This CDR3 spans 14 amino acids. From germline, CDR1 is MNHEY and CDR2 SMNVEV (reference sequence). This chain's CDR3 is CASSPRAGRYEQYV. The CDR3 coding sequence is TGTGCCAGCAGCCCCAGGGCAGGGCGCTACGAGCAGTACGTC.

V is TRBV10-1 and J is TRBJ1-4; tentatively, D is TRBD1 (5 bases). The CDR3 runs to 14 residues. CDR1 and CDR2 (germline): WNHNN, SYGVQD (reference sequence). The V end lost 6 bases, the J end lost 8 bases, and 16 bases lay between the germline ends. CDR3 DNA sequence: TGCGCCAGCAGCGCTCCGTGGGGCCGGGAAAAACTGTTTTTT. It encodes CASSAPWGREKLFF.

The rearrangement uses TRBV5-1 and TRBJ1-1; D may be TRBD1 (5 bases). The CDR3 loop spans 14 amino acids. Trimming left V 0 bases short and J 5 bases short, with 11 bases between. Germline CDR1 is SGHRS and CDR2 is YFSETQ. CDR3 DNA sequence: TGCGCCAGCAGCTTGGAGCAGGGTAGGACTGAAGCTTTCTTT. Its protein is CASSLEQGRTEAFF.

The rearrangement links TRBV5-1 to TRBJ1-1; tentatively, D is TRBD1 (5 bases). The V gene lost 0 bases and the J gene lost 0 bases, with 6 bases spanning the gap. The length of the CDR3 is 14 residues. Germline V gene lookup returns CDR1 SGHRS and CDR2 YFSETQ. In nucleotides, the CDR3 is TGCGCCAGCAGCTTGGGACAGATGAACACTGAAGCTTTCTTT. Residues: CASSLGQMNTEAFF.

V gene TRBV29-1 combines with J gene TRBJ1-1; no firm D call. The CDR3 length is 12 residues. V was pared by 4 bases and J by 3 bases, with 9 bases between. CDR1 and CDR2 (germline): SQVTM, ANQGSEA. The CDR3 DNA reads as TGCAGCGTTGGGCGAGTTGACACTGAAGCTTTCTTT. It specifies CSVGRVDTEAFF.

As DNA, the CDR3 is TGCGCCAGCAGCTTACGGACAGGGGGGCAAACAGATACGCAGTATTTT. Amino acids: CASSLRTGGQTDTQYF. The chain is built from TRBV5-1 and TRBJ2-3; 10 positions agree with TRBD1. Looked up from germline, CDR1 is SGHRS and CDR2 is YFSETQ. The CDR3 contains 16 residues. V shed 2 bases, J shed 3 bases, and the junction held 6 bases outside the gene matches.

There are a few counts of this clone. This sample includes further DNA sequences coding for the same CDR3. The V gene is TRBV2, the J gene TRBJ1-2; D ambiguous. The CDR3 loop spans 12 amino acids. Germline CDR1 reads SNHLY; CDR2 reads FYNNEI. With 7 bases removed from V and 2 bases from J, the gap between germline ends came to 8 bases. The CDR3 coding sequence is TGTGCCAGCACGAGGGAGAACTATGGCTACACCTTC. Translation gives CASTRENYGYTF. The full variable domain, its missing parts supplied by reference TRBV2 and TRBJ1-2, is EPEVTQTPSHQVTQMGQEVILRCVPISNHLYFYWYRQILGQKVEFLVSFYNNEISEKSEIFDDQFSVERPDGSNFTLKIRSTKLEDSAMYFCASTRENYGYTFGSGTRLTVV.

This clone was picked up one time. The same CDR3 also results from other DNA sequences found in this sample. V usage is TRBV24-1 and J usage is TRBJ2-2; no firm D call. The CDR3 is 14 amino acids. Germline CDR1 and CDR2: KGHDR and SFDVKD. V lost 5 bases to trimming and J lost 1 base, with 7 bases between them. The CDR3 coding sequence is TGTGCCACCAGTGGGACCGGGAACACCGGGGAGCTGTTTTTT. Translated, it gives CATSGTGNTGELFF.

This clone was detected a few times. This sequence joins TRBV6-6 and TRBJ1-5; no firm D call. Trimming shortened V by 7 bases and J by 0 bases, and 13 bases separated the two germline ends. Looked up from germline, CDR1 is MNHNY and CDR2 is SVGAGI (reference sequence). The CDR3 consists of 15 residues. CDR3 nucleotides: TGTGCCAGCACCGCCATCGGCCGTAGCAATCAGCCCCAGCATTTT. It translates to CASTAIGRSNQPQHF.

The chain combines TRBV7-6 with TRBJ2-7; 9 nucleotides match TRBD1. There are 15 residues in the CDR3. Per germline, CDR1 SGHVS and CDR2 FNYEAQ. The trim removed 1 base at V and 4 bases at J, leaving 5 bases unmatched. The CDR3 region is CASSLEDRGSYEQYV. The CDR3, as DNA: TGTGCCAGCAGCTTAGAGGACAGGGGATCGTACGAGCAGTACGTC.